This T cell receptor beta chain is drawn from a study of blood T cell repertoires in COVID-19 (dated by TCRdb to the early 2020s). Some background on the complete study: Collaborator samples came from the United States, Italy and Spain and covered acute and convalescent phases of COVID-19. The prospective study material was composed of cDNA or gDNA derived from T cells, B-cell-depleted T cells, or PBMCs. The dataset comprised deeply sampled blood TCRbeta repertoires from subjects exposed to, actively infected with, or recovered from COVID-19. The repertoires were released in a freely available public database intended as a resource for research on the immune response to SARS-CoV-2. Samples were obtained from the ongoing ImmuneRACE study (first 160 participants) and from over 1,000 subjects provided by 6 global collaborators. Nearly every sample came with metadata listing a de-identified subject ID, COVID-19 status, age in years and sex. Where available, HLA class I and class II types were obtained from metadata supplied by the sample provider rather than from assay-based typing.

V drops 6 bases and J drops 6 bases, leaving 10 bases in between. Including the terminal cysteine and phenylalanine, the CDR3 comprises 12 residues. The CDR3 DNA has 36 bases and is translated from base 1. As encoded in the germline V gene, CDR1 is SNHLY while CDR2 is FYNNEI. Overall study results and their limits: How much clinical and demographic metadata was included differed by source and by participant, and the metadata was provided uncurated.

In the case of this clone: This clone's antigen is unknown. No much larger clonotype is one base removed from it; base qualities were not supplied.

TCRbeta CDR3 regions were amplified from genomic DNA by means of the immunoSEQ Assay, a bias-controlled multiplex PCR. Per the original workflow: The number of nucleated cells in each sample was estimated by amplification of reference gene primers within the assay. To quantify the absolute abundance of each unique TCRbeta CDR3 rearrangement, sequence reads were collapsed and filtered. For each sample, productive Simpson clonality was calculated as the square root of Simpson's diversity index over productive rearrangements. Here the immuneACCESS table is served through TCRdb, limited to in-frame sequences with V and J called. Missing clones are a known gap in these copies; in checked studies unresolved V genes cover under half, and the rest lacks a known reason. The V and J calls and the clone size are those of that table, but D and trimming were determined from the DNA. In all, the sample holds tens of thousands of clones, and more than 90% of those were seen once. The ten largest clonotypes hold roughly 1.7% of the sample.

Collaborating institutions collected whole blood in K2EDTA tubes following their own protocols. Collaborator samples were shipped for TCRbeta analysis as frozen whole blood, isolated PBMCs, or DNA extracted from either sample type. The sample comprised peripheral blood. In this chain, TRBV2 is recombined with TRBJ2-3; a weak D assignment points to TRBD2 (5 bases agree). The receptor was isolated from a man aged 60-69 years with acute or convalescent COVID-19. The nucleotides read TGTGCCAGCAGCGCGGGTCGGGATACGCAGTATTTT. Its amino acids are CASSAGRDTQYF.